This TCR beta chain derives from a study of blood T cell repertoires in COVID-19. Study as a whole: The samples span acute and convalescent COVID-19 from the United States, Italy and Spain. Sources were T cells, B-cell-depleted T cells, or PBMCs; the material itself was cDNA or gDNA.

In the study's own analysis: Estimation of nucleated cell counts was performed using reference gene primer amplification. TCRdb's table, derived via immunoSEQ multiplex PCR, lists solely in-frame clones and lacks some. V and J calls and clone size are copied from that table; D and trimming were computed from the DNA. The sample consists of fewer than 350,000 clones, 80% to 85% of them appearing once. CDR3 length: 16 amino acids. Trimming removed 1 base at V and 5 bases at J, with 17 bases between. Per the germline V gene, CDR1 is SGHTA and CDR2 is FQGNSA. V is TRBV7-2 and J is TRBJ1-1; D is unresolved. Material for sequencing was peripheral blood. This TCR was recovered from a woman in her sixties with active or convalescent COVID-19. The CDR3 loop is CASSLVRASRETEAFF. In DNA, the CDR3 is TGTGCCAGCAGCTTAGTTAGGGCCTCGAGGGAGACTGAAGCTTTCTTT.